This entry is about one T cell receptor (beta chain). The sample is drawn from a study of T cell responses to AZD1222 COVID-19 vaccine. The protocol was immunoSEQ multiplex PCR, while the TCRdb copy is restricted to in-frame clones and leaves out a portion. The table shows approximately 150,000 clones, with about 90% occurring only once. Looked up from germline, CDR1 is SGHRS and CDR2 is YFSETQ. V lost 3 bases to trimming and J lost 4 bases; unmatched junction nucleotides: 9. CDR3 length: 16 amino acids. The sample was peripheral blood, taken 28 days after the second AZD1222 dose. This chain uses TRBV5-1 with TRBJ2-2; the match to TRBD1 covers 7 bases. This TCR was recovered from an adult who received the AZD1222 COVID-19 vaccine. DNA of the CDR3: TGCGCCAGCAGCTCGTGGCGACCAGGGGGCACCGGGGAGCTGTTTTTT. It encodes CASSSWRPGGTGELFF.